The 30 T cell receptor beta chains given below trace back to one sample, sequenced in a study of blood T cell repertoires in COVID-19. This table comes from immunoSEQ multiplex PCR, and its TCRdb copy is limited to in-frame clones, with some not included. The sample shows fewer than 150,000 clones, almost 90% of them seen only once. What was sequenced was peripheral blood. These receptors all come from a man aged 45-65 years with active or convalescent COVID-19.

The rearrangement joins TRBV7-5 to TRBJ1-1. TRBV7-5 is a recognized pseudogene. This CDR3 contains 12 residues. CDR3 protein: CAREDGYTEAFF. In DNA form, the CDR3 reads TGTGCCAGGGAGGACGGATACACTGAAGCTTTCTTT.

The V call is TRBV28, the J call TRBJ2-5; 7 bases match TRBD1. The CDR3 runs to 15 residues. J lost 7 bases, V lost 2 bases, and 10 bases had no gene match. The germline V gene has CDR1 MDHEN and CDR2 SYDVKM. CDR3 DNA sequence: TGTGCCAGCAGTTTAACGTCCCAGGGGGTTCGGACCCAGTACTTC. This sequence encodes CASSLTSQGVRTQYF.

This clone was seen once. The chain recombines TRBV19 with TRBJ2-2, with 8 bases fitting TRBD1. This CDR3 is 17 amino acids long. Germline V gene lookup returns CDR1 LNHDA and CDR2 SQIVND (reference sequence). The J segment lost 5 bases and the V segment lost 5 bases, leaving 13 bases of the junction unmatched. DNA of the CDR3: TGTGCCAGTAGTCCCCATCGTCCCGGGACAGGTACCGGGGAGCTGTTTTTT. Translated: CASSPHRPGTGTGELFF. Full variable domain (outside the CDR3, taken from reference TRBV19 and TRBJ2-2): DGGITQSPKYLFRKEGQNVTLSCEQNLNHDAMYWYRQDPGQGLRLIYYSQIVNDFQKGDIAEGYSVSREKKESFPLTVTSAQKNPTAFYLCASSPHRPGTGTGELFFGEGSRLTVL.

V gene TRBV4-1 combines with J gene TRBJ2-5, with 11 bases lining up with TRBD2. The V gene's germline CDR1 is MGHRA and CDR2 YSYEKL. This CDR3 is 17 amino acids long. The junction had 7 bases not matched to a gene; V was cut back by 0 bases and J by 4 bases. DNA of the CDR3: TGCGCCAGCAGCCAAGATAGGCGTAGCGGGGGGGTAGAGACCCAGTACTTC. Encoded protein: CASSQDRRSGGVETQYF.

This chain links TRBV12-5 with TRBJ2-7; D not resolved. The CDR3 consists of 14 residues. Trimming shortened V by 0 bases and J by 4 bases, and 10 bases separated the two germline ends. Germline V gene data show CDR1 as LGHNT and CDR2 as FRNRAP. The CDR3 is CASGLVRRLYEQYF. The CDR3 region has the DNA TGTGCTAGTGGTTTGGTGCGCAGACTTTACGAGCAGTACTTC.

V gene TRBV14 combines with J gene TRBJ2-2; 7 bases are shared with TRBD1. Looked up from germline, CDR1 is SGHDN and CDR2 is FVKESK. V lost 4 bases and J lost 2; bases outside the gene matches: 7. CDR3 length: 16 residues. As DNA, the CDR3 is TGTGCCAGCAGCCCCCACAGGGGCCCTAACACCGGGGAGCTGTTTTTT. Protein: CASSPHRGPNTGELFF. The full variable domain, in which reference TRBV14 and TRBJ2-2 provide the parts outside the CDR3, is EAGVTQFPSHSVIEKGQTVTLRCDPISGHDNLYWYRRVMGKEIKFLLHFVKESKQDESGMPNNRFLAERTGGTYSTLKVQPAELEDSGVYFCASSPHRGPNTGELFFGEGSRLTVL.

V and J are TRBV11-2 and TRBJ2-3, with 7 bases fitting TRBD2. V was pared by 2 bases and J by 3 bases, with 8 bases of the junction left unmatched. Germline assignment: CDR1 SGHAT and CDR2 FQNNGV. The CDR3 length is 16 residues. The CDR3, as DNA: TGTGCCAGCAGCTTACAGACTAGCCGGAGGACAGATACGCAGTATTTT. Protein: CASSLQTSRRTDTQYF.

This chain uses TRBV4-1 with TRBJ2-2, with TRBD2 matching over 9 bases. The CDR3 loop spans 14 amino acids. The germline V gene has CDR1 MGHRA and CDR2 YSYEKL. Losses at the gene ends were 7 bases for V and 3 bases for J; bases not matched to a gene: 3. The CDR3 DNA sequence: TGCGCCAGCAACAAGCGGGAGGACACCGGGGAGCTGTTTTTT. This translates into CASNKREDTGELFF.

The genes are TRBV3-1 (or the pseudogene TRBV3-2) and TRBJ2-7; 7 bases are a match to TRBD2. The CDR3 loop spans 15 amino acids. Losses at the gene ends were 1 base for V and 4 bases for J; bases not matched to a gene: 7. Germline CDR1 and CDR2: LGHDT and YNNKEL (reference sequence). The CDR3 nucleotides read TGTGCCAGCAGCCAAGTTGGGGGAGGGAAGTACGAGCAGTACTTC. Translated, it gives CASSQVGGGKYEQYF.

This chain connects TRBV19 to TRBJ2-5; D perhaps matches TRBD1 (5 bases). CDR3 length: 13 amino acids. Germline loops: CDR1 LNHDA, CDR2 SQIVND (reference sequence). Trimming took off 5 bases at V and 4 bases at J, with 11 bases between the two ends. CDR3 nucleotide sequence: TGTGCCAGTAGTCACAGGTACGGAGAGACCCAGTACTTC. Encoded protein: CASSHRYGETQYF.

This chain joins TRBV13 and TRBJ2-7; 9 nucleotides match TRBD1. Germline trimming cut 4 bases from V and 5 bases from J; bases unmatched to any gene: 6. Germline V gene lookup returns CDR1 PRHDT and CDR2 FYEKMQ (reference sequence). The length of the CDR3 is 14 residues. DNA of the CDR3: TGTGCCAGCAGCTCCACAGGGGGCTTGGACGAGCAGTACTTC. This encodes CASSSTGGLDEQYF.

This chain connects TRBV19 to TRBJ1-1; no definite D call. Trimming left V 3 bases short and J 0 bases short, with 14 bases between. CDR3 length: 16 residues. Germline V gene sequence: CDR1 LNHDA, CDR2 SQIVND (reference sequence). The CDR3 region is CASSIRGSFVNTEAFF. In nucleotides, the CDR3 is TGTGCCAGTAGTATCCGCGGGTCATTCGTGAACACTGAAGCTTTCTTT. Combining the CDR3 with reference TRBV19 and TRBJ1-1 gives the whole variable domain DGGITQSPKYLFRKEGQNVTLSCEQNLNHDAMYWYRQDPGQGLRLIYYSQIVNDFQKGDIAEGYSVSREKKESFPLTVTSAQKNPTAFYLCASSIRGSFVNTEAFFGQGTRLTVV.

CDR3 loop: CSVRRDSLFYEQYF. DNA of the CDR3: TGCAGCGTCCGCCGGGACTCCCTTTTCTACGAGCAGTACTTC. The chain uses TRBV29-1 and TRBJ2-7; a weak D match, TRBD2 (6 bases). The V gene's germline CDR1 is SQVTM and CDR2 ANQGSEA. This CDR3 is 14 amino acids long. The germline V and J ends were trimmed by 6 bases and 3 bases, with 18 bases remaining between them.

The chain recombines TRBV7-3 with TRBJ2-1; 7 nucleotides align to TRBD2. Per germline, CDR1 SGHTA and CDR2 FQGTGA. The CDR3 length is 15 residues. V shed 1 base and J 4 bases; nucleotides not matched to a gene: 4. The CDR3: CASSLMGEGYNEQFF. In DNA, the CDR3 is TGTGCCAGCAGCTTAATGGGGGAGGGGTACAATGAGCAGTTCTTC.

This clone was found a few times. The J gene is TRBJ2-1, the V gene TRBV10-3, with D unclear. There are 15 residues in the CDR3. V was clipped by 3 bases and J by 2 bases, with 11 bases between them. From germline, CDR1 is ENHRY and CDR2 SYGVKD. The CDR3 here is CAISDLGSTYNEQFF. For the CDR3, the DNA is TGTGCCATCAGTGATCTGGGCAGCACCTACAATGAGCAGTTCTTC.

The gene calls are TRBV10-3 and TRBJ2-4, with TRBD2 as a possible D gene (6 bases). With 4 bases removed from V and 8 bases from J, the gap between germline ends came to 9 bases. CDR3 length: 12 amino acids. Germline V CDR1 and CDR2: ENHRY, SYGVKD. The chain's CDR3 is CAISAGEDIQYF. The DNA of the CDR3 is TGTGCCATCAGTGCGGGGGAAGACATTCAGTACTTC.

This clone was detected once. The chain has TRBV6-5 and TRBJ2-1; TRBD1 agrees at 8 bases. V lost 8 bases, J lost 7 bases, and 10 bases stayed unmatched. The germline V gene encodes CDR1 MNHEY and CDR2 SVGAGI. The CDR3 has 14 amino acids. CDR3 sequence: CASGRDRSNNEQFF. The DNA for the CDR3 is TGTGCCAGCGGCCGGGACAGGAGTAATAATGAGCAGTTCTTC.

The V call is TRBV5-6, the J call TRBJ2-3; TRBD2 matches at 8 bases. This CDR3 is built from 16 residues. J gave up 2 bases and V 3 bases, and 8 bases lay outside the gene matches. Germline lookup yields CDR1 SGHDT and CDR2 YYEEEE. The CDR3 DNA is TGTGCCAGCAGCTCCGCTCTAGCGGGCTTCACAGATACGCAGTATTTT. It translates to CASSSALAGFTDTQYF.

This clone was recorded only once. The chain employs TRBV7-8 and TRBJ2-7; 9 bases fit TRBD2. The ends lost 3 bases at V and 2 bases at J; junction bases unmatched: 17. CDR3 size: 19 residues. From germline, CDR1 is SGHVS and CDR2 FQNEAQ. CDR3 residues: CASSFVIPSGKAVPYEQYF. The CDR3 DNA reads as TGTGCCAGCAGCTTTGTCATCCCTAGCGGGAAGGCTGTACCCTACGAGCAGTACTTC.

The rearrangement uses TRBV5-6 and TRBJ1-2; D unresolved. Trimming removed 3 bases from V and 4 bases from J, with 10 bases in between. The CDR3 is 13 amino acids. Germline lookup yields CDR1 SGHDT and CDR2 YYEEEE. CDR3 nucleotide sequence: TGTGCCAGCAGCTCTACAGAGGGCTATGGCTACACCTTC. Its protein is CASSSTEGYGYTF.

This clone has only one observation. The V call is TRBV10-2, the J call TRBJ1-3; no reliable D call. Trimming shortened V by 3 bases and J by 0 bases, and 6 bases separated the two germline ends. This CDR3 is 14 amino acids long. Germline CDR1 is WSHSY and CDR2 is SAAADI. CDR3 amino acids: CASSDSGSGNTIYF. CDR3 coding DNA: TGCGCCAGCAGTGATTCAGGCTCTGGAAACACCATATATTTT.

This clone was picked up a small number of times. Written as DNA, the CDR3 is TGTGCCAGTAGTATCCGCCAACTAGCGGGAGGGGCCTACAATGAGCAGTTCTTC. Translated: CASSIRQLAGGAYNEQFF. The chain is built from TRBV19 and TRBJ2-1, with 13 positions matching TRBD2. The CDR3 totals 18 residues. CDR1 and CDR2 (germline): LNHDA, SQIVND (reference sequence). V shed 3 bases and J 2 bases; nucleotides not matched to a gene: 7.

The V and J genes are TRBV10-2 and TRBJ1-4; 8 nucleotides align to TRBD1. The length of the CDR3 is 15 residues. V shed 5 bases and J 6 bases; nucleotides not matched to a gene: 8. Per the germline V gene, CDR1 is WSHSY and CDR2 is SAAADI. CDR3 sequence (DNA): TGCGCCAGCAGTCATCCGGGACAGGTTGATGAAAAACTGTTTTTT. Amino acid sequence: CASSHPGQVDEKLFF.

This clone was observed a single time. V gene TRBV27 combines with J gene TRBJ2-6, with D perhaps matching TRBD1 (6 bases). V shed 5 bases and J shed 1 base, with 9 bases lying between them. CDR1 MNHEY and CDR2 SMNVEV come from the germline V gene (reference sequence). This CDR3 contains 15 residues. The CDR3 bases are TGTGCCAGCAGTAAAGGGGGATCTGGGGCCAACGTCCTGACTTTC. It encodes CASSKGGSGANVLTF.

The chain links TRBV18 to TRBJ2-1, with 10 nucleotides matching TRBD1. Trimming at V came to 6 bases and at J to 10 bases, leaving 9 bases not matched to a gene. This CDR3 region has 14 residues. CDR1 is KGHSH, CDR2 LQKENI, per germline. Here the CDR3 reads CASSKTGGGGEQFF. The CDR3 DNA reads as TGTGCCAGCTCCAAGACAGGGGGCGGCGGGGAGCAGTTCTTC.

This chain connects TRBV25-1 to TRBJ2-7; tentative D call: TRBD2 (6 bases). This CDR3 contains 13 residues. V lost 6 bases and J 5 bases, leaving 14 bases between the germline ends. The germline CDR1 and CDR2 sequences are MGHDK and SYGVNS. In DNA form, the CDR3 reads TGTGCCAGCAGGAGTGGAGGGAGTAACGAGCAGTACTTC. This encodes CASRSGGSNEQYF.

The V and J genes are TRBV2 and TRBJ2-7, with 11 nucleotides matching TRBD2. CDR3 size: 15 residues. The J segment lost 2 bases and the V segment lost 3 bases, leaving 3 bases of the junction unmatched. Germline V gene sequence: CDR1 SNHLY, CDR2 FYNNEI. The CDR3 here is CASSDPGLAAYEQYF. Written as DNA, the CDR3 is TGTGCCAGCAGTGACCCGGGACTAGCGGCCTACGAGCAGTACTTC.

To note about this clone: The identical CDR3 is also encoded by other nucleotide sequences in the sample. The chain combines TRBV9 with TRBJ2-3; 8 bases are a match to TRBD2. Trimming at V came to 0 bases and at J to 0 bases, leaving 3 bases not matched to a gene. The CDR3 consists of 16 residues. The germline CDR1 and CDR2 sequences are SGDLS and YYNGEE. The CDR3 DNA reads as TGTGCCAGCAGCGTAGCGGCTAGCGGGAGCACAGATACGCAGTATTTT. Protein: CASSVAASGSTDTQYF.

This chain joins TRBV4-1 and TRBJ2-7; perhaps TRBD2 as D (6 bases). Germline V CDR1 and CDR2: MGHRA, YSYEKL. The V and J ends lost 6 bases and 0 bases respectively, with 18 bases between them. The CDR3 runs 16 residues. This CDR3 reads CASRGRRAPASYEQYF. Written as DNA, the CDR3 is TGCGCCAGCAGGGGAAGGAGGGCTCCCGCCTCCTACGAGCAGTACTTC.

This chain connects TRBV19 to TRBJ1-5; tentatively, D is TRBD1 (6 bases). CDR1 and CDR2 (germline): LNHDA, SQIVND (reference sequence). The V gene lost 4 bases and the J gene lost 2 bases, with 12 bases spanning the gap. There are 15 residues in the CDR3. CDR3 coding DNA: TGTGCCAGTAGTAGCGGGGGGCAAGGCAATCAGCCCCAGCATTTT. This encodes CASSSGGQGNQPQHF.